This entry lists 4 T cell receptor beta chains sequenced from one sample in a study of blood T cell repertoires in COVID-19. TCRdb's table, derived via immunoSEQ multiplex PCR, lists solely in-frame clones and lacks some. The sample has hundreds of thousands of clones, roughly nine tenths seen once; the top ten hold 5.5% to 7%. Sequencing input: PBMCs or T cells enriched from blood (not recorded which). Receptors were obtained from a woman between 35 and 50 years old who had recovered from COVID-19.

The rearrangement links TRBV4-3 to TRBJ2-7; 9 bases match TRBD1. The CDR3 runs to 15 residues. The germline gives CDR1 LGHNA, CDR2 YSLEER. V gave up 3 bases and J gave up 2 bases; unmatched junction bases: 5. CDR3 bases: TGCGCCAGCAGCCACCGACAGGGGGGGGCCTACGAGCAGTACTTC. Encoded protein: CASSHRQGGAYEQYF.

The CDR3 nucleotides read TGTGCCAGCAGTAGGGGATCCTATAATTCACCCCTCCACTTT. Translation gives CASSRGSYNSPLHF. The gene calls are TRBV25-1 and TRBJ1-6; TRBD1 might be the D (5 bases). CDR1 MGHDK and CDR2 SYGVNS come from the germline V gene. Trimming removed 5 bases from V and 1 base from J, with 6 bases in between. The CDR3 runs to 14 residues.

V usage is TRBV4-3 and J usage is TRBJ2-2; 10 bases are shared with TRBD2. The germline gives CDR1 LGHNA, CDR2 YSLEER. The ends lost 5 bases at V and 6 bases at J; junction bases unmatched: 3. This CDR3 is 14 amino acids long. The CDR3 bases are TGCGCCAGCAGCTCAGGGACTAGCGCCGGGGAGCTGTTTTTT. This sequence encodes CASSSGTSAGELFF.

The J gene is TRBJ2-7, the V gene TRBV11-2; 7 positions match TRBD2. V was clipped by 1 base and J by 0 bases; unmatched bases: 3. Germline CDR1 is SGHAT and CDR2 is FQNNGV. The CDR3 loop spans 15 amino acids. CDR3 nucleotide sequence: TGTGCCAGCAGCTTAGGGTCTAGCGGCTCCTACGAGCAGTACTTC. Residues: CASSLGSSGSYEQYF.